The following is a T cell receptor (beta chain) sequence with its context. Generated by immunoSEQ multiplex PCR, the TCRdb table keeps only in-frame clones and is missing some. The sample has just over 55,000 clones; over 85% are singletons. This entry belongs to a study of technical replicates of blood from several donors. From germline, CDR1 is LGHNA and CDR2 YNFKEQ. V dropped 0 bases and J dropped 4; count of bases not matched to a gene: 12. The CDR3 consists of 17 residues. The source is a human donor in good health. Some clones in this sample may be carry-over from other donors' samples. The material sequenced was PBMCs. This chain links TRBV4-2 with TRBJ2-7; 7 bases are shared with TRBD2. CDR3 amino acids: CASSQEDLGGSVYEQYF. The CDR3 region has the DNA TGTGCCAGCAGCCAAGAGGATCTTGGCGGGAGCGTTTACGAGCAGTACTTC.